Sequencing of this T cell receptor (beta chain) was carried out in a study of liver allograft versus peripheral blood T cells. Study in general: Repertoires from peripheral blood of liver transplant recipients were compared with those inside their transplanted livers. Overall study findings and caveats: Intragraft liver T cell receptor repertoires reportedly differed from peripheral blood repertoires.

MiXCR, run by TCRdb on the reads, gives a single entry per CDR3 protein. Here the sample spans about 3,000 distinct CDR3 sequences, about 15% being singletons. This clonotype has only a few counts. The antigen is not known. V lost 6 bases and J lost 8; bases outside the gene matches: 15. The length of the CDR3 is 15 residues. Germline V gene sequence: CDR1 DFQATT, CDR2 SNEGSKA (reference sequence). The sequence was collected from a human patient who had a liver transplant. Some of the T cells might come from the graft donor. The rearrangement links TRBV20-1 to TRBJ2-1; TRBD2 matches 8 bases. CDR3 sequence reads: CSANPLAGATYEQFF. The CDR3 DNA reads as TGCAGTGCCAATCCCCTAGCGGGCGCTACATATGAGCAGTTCTTC.